This T cell receptor beta chain was sequenced for a study of lymphopenia after photon versus proton radiotherapy. A word on this clone: Antigen specificity is unknown.

V lost 0 bases to trimming and J lost 4 bases, with 13 bases between them. The CDR3 length is 15 residues. CDR1 is SGHRS, CDR2 YFSETQ, per germline. Study outcomes and limitations: Better survival with proton therapy was suggested as possible, not demonstrated. After the lymphocyte nadir, photon-treated repertoires showed oligoclonal expansion, especially of CD8+ Temra cells. Post-nadir TCR diversity decline inversely tracked overall survival among those who died. Under photons, naive T cells and diversity fell while effector/memory populations rose.

Sequencing was performed with immunoSEQ multiplex PCR; in TCRdb, only in-frame clones are kept and a portion is missing. The sample lists about 45,000 clones; 65% to 90% were seen once. The chain has TRBV5-1 and TRBJ1-1, with D possibly matching TRBD1 (6 bases). The origin of this receptor is a man aged 35 to 55 with gastric cancer. The input for sequencing was peripheral blood, taken from a patient treated with photon-based radiotherapy. This chain's CDR3 is CASSLVAGAITEAFF. For the CDR3, the DNA is TGCGCCAGCAGCTTGGTGGCGGGGGCAATCACTGAAGCTTTCTTT.